This is a list of T cell receptor beta chains from one sample in a study of blood T cell repertoires in COVID-19. Data came from immunoSEQ multiplex PCR; TCRdb stores just in-frame clones and leaves some out. Of 330,000 or so clones listed, roughly 86% are singletons. The sequenced sample was peripheral blood. The receptors shown here come from a man aged 25 to 45 with COVID-19, enrolled during active disease. The CDR3 runs from the conserved cysteine through the conserved F or W. The D gene is left open where the match is weak. Some rows have no size entry. The others give once, few or many, or a class for an expanded clone.

v_call,j_call,clone_size,d_call,cdr3_length,cdr3_nt,cdr3_aa
TRBV5-1,TRBJ2-7,-,-,15,TGCGCCAGCAGCTTGGTACCGTACAGGGAAGGCGAGCAGTACTTC,CASSLVPYREGEQYF
TRBV28,TRBJ1-6,-,TRBD1,18,TGTGCCAGCAGTTTATGGGGACAGGGGGCAACGGGACATTCACCCCTCCACTTT,CASSLWGQGATGHSPLHF
TRBV7-8,TRBJ1-2,-,-,18,TGTGCCAGCAGCTTAGCGTGGGGAGGATTCCCCTTCGGCGGTGGCTACACCTTC,CASSLAWGGFPFGGGYTF
TRBV6-2/TRBV6-3,TRBJ2-1,-,-,12,TGTGCCAGCAGCCAAACGGGAGCTGAGCAGTTCTTC,CASSQTGAEQFF
TRBV28,TRBJ1-2,-,-,14,TGTGCCAGCAGTGACGGGGTCTACCTCTATGGCTACACCTTC,CASSDGVYLYGYTF
TRBV30,TRBJ2-7,-,-,14,TGTGCCTGGATCGACCGCGCACGTTCGGGCGAGCAGTACTTC,CAWIDRARSGEQYF
TRBV11-1,TRBJ2-3,-,-,14,TGTGCCAGCAGCTTTCTGCGCGGCACAGATACGCAGTATTTT,CASSFLRGTDTQYF
TRBV15,TRBJ1-5,few,TRBD1,15,TGTGCCACCTCCAATTGGGACAGCCACAATCAGCCCCAGCATTTT,CATSNWDSHNQPQHF
TRBV28,TRBJ1-4,once,TRBD1,15,TGTGCCAGCAGTGGAAGGACAGGGGCTAATGAAAAACTGTTTTTT,CASSGRTGANEKLFF
TRBV5-4,TRBJ2-5,-,TRBD1,13,TGTGCCAGCAGCCGGGACAGTACGGAGACCCAGTACTTC,CASSRDSTETQYF
TRBV29-1,TRBJ1-2,-,-,12,TGCAGCGTTTCCAGGGTAGGCTATTTCTACACCTTC,CSVSRVGYFYTF
TRBV15,TRBJ1-1,-,-,15,TGTGCCACCAGCAGATTCGACAGTGCGAACACTGAAGCTTTCTTT,CATSRFDSANTEAFF
TRBV18,TRBJ2-7,-,-,18,TGTGCCAGCTCACCAAGGACGGTTGTGCAGGGGTCGACCCACGAGCAGTACTTC,CASSPRTVVQGSTHEQYF
TRBV4-3,TRBJ1-4,-,-,18,TGCGCCAGCAGCCAAGAACCTCGGAGAAGACGGGGAGGCGAAAAACTGTTTTTT,CASSQEPRRRRGGEKLFF
TRBV9,TRBJ1-2,-,-,15,TGTGCCAGCAGCGTAGCTACCGGGGACATCTATGGCTACACCTTC,CASSVATGDIYGYTF
TRBV4-3,TRBJ2-1,-,TRBD1,15,TGCGCCAGCAGCCTACGGGACAGGGGGAACAATGAGCAGTTCTTC,CASSLRDRGNNEQFF
TRBV10-3,TRBJ1-1,few,TRBD1,14,TGTGCCATCAGGAGAGGACTGGACAGGGCTGAAGCTTTCTTT,CAIRRGLDRAEAFF
TRBV6-5,TRBJ1-2,-,-,14,TGTGCCAGCAGTCCCCCTGCCGGGATCTCTGGCTACACCTTC,CASSPPAGISGYTF
TRBV6-2/TRBV6-3,TRBJ2-7,-,TRBD1,13,TGTGCCAGCAGCCTGGACAGGGGCTACGAGCAGTACTTC,CASSLDRGYEQYF
TRBV28,TRBJ2-7,-,TRBD1,14,TGTGCCAGCATCCGGGACAGGGGCTTGGGCGAGCAGTACTTC,CASIRDRGLGEQYF
TRBV30,TRBJ1-1,-,-,14,TGTGCCTGGACCCCCATCGCTGCAGGGTCTGAAGCTTTCTTT,CAWTPIAAGSEAFF
TRBV3-1/TRBV3-2,TRBJ1-1,-,-,13,TGTGCCAGCAGCCAAGTGGGGGCCACTGAAGCTTTCTTT,CASSQVGATEAFF
TRBV4-1,TRBJ1-1,-,-,18,TGCGCCAGTAGCCAAGATGGGGCAGAGTATATCCGGATCACTGAAGCTTTCTTT,CASSQDGAEYIRITEAFF
TRBV12-3/TRBV12-4,TRBJ1-1,-,-,13,TGTGCCAGCAGTCTACAGGGGAACACTGAAGCTTTCTTT,CASSLQGNTEAFF
TRBV6-1,TRBJ2-2,-,-,15,TGTGCCAGCAGTGAAGGAGCGGTGAACACCGGGGAGCTGTTTTTT,CASSEGAVNTGELFF
TRBV10-3,TRBJ2-5,once,TRBD1,15,TGTGCCATCAGTGGGGGACAGGGGAACGCAGAGACCCAGTACTTC,CAISGGQGNAETQYF
TRBV25-1,TRBJ1-4,-,-,13,TGTGCCAGCAGGGGGGCTACGAATGAAAAACTGTTTTTT,CASRGATNEKLFF
TRBV3-1/TRBV3-2,TRBJ1-1,once,-,16,TGTGCCAGCAGCAAAGGGGGGGAAAGGGCGAACACTGAAGCTTTCTTT,CASSKGGERANTEAFF
TRBV3-1/TRBV3-2,TRBJ2-7,-,TRBD2,14,TGTGCCAGCAACCTAGCGGGGCCCTCCTACGAGCAGTACTTC,CASNLAGPSYEQYF
TRBV5-4,TRBJ2-7,few,TRBD2,15,TGTGCCAGCAGCTTACCGGGACTAGCGGATTACGAGCAGTACTTC,CASSLPGLADYEQYF
TRBV27,TRBJ2-7,-,-,16,TGTGCCAGCATCCCATTAGGGTCCGGGGTCTCCTACGAGCAGTACTTC,CASIPLGSGVSYEQYF
TRBV6-5,TRBJ2-1,-,TRBD1,14,TGTGCCAGCAGGGTCCCCGGGACAGTCAGTGAGCAGTTCTTC,CASRVPGTVSEQFF
TRBV4-2,TRBJ1-6,few,TRBD1,16,TGTGCCAGCAGCTCCAGCTGGTCAGGGGGGAATTCACCCCTCCACTTT,CASSSSWSGGNSPLHF
TRBV27,TRBJ1-1,-,-,15,TGTGCCAGCAGTTTCGTCAGGGGAGGGGACACTGAAGCTTTCTTT,CASSFVRGGDTEAFF
TRBV11-2,TRBJ2-5,-,TRBD1,14,TGTGCCAGCAGCTCGGGACAGGGGTCCTCGACCCAGTACTTC,CASSSGQGSSTQYF
TRBV4-2,TRBJ2-7,-,TRBD2,18,TGTGCCAGCAGCCAAGAATCCCTAGCGGGGGTTCCCGGCTACGAGCAGTACTTC,CASSQESLAGVPGYEQYF
TRBV7-2,TRBJ1-2,-,-,14,TGTGCCAGCAGCTTTGTGGAAGGGAGTTATGGCTACACCTTC,CASSFVEGSYGYTF
TRBV29-1,TRBJ1-2,-,TRBD1,13,TGCAGCGTTGAACACCCCGACAGGGATGGCTACACCTTC,CSVEHPDRDGYTF
TRBV4-2,TRBJ1-2,-,-,15,TGTGCCAGCAGCCAAGATAAGGGAGCGGACTATGGCTACACCTTC,CASSQDKGADYGYTF
TRBV19,TRBJ1-5,-,-,16,TGTGCCAGTAGTATCTTAGGAGGCAGGAGCAATCAGCCCCAGCATTTT,CASSILGGRSNQPQHF
TRBV15,TRBJ2-7,-,-,13,TGTGCCACCAGCAGGAGACAGGCCGGGGAGCAGTACTTC,CATSRRQAGEQYF
TRBV7-9,TRBJ1-4,-,-,19,TGTGCCAGCAGCTCATGGACAAGCGCGCTCTACCTAGCTAATGAAAAACTGTTTTTT,CASSSWTSALYLANEKLFF
TRBV27,TRBJ2-1,-,TRBD2,17,TGTGCCAGCAGTTCCCTCCCCACTAGCGGGAATAACAATGAGCAGTTCTTC,CASSSLPTSGNNNEQFF
TRBV9,TRBJ2-2,-,-,17,TGTGCCAGCAGCCCATCTGGGGGGGGCGCGGACACCGGGGAGCTGTTTTTT,CASSPSGGGADTGELFF
TRBV6-5,TRBJ2-7,-,-,12,TGTGCCAGCAGGAGACAGACCTACGAGCAGTACTTC,CASRRQTYEQYF
TRBV29-1,TRBJ2-1,-,TRBD2,19,TGCAGCGTTCGTCCCCCTTTTAGCGGGGCCGAGAGCTCCTACAATGAGCAGTTCTTC,CSVRPPFSGAESSYNEQFF
TRBV6-5,TRBJ1-4,-,-,14,TGTGCCACTCGTCGGGGTCCCTCTCGGGAAAAACTGTTTTTT,CATRRGPSREKLFF
TRBV19,TRBJ1-1,once,-,16,TGTGCCAGTAGTATTAGGAGGGCTGGGCTAAACACTGAAGCTTTCTTT,CASSIRRAGLNTEAFF
TRBV11-2,TRBJ2-3,-,-,12,TGTGCCAGCAGCCCAAGCACAGATACGCAGTATTTT,CASSPSTDTQYF
TRBV28,TRBJ1-6,-,TRBD1,17,TGTGCCAGCAGCCGTTTAGGGCAGGGGGTTCATAATTCACCCCTCCACTTT,CASSRLGQGVHNSPLHF
TRBV25-1,TRBJ2-1,-,TRBD2,15,TGTGCCAGCAGTGTTGCGGGAGGGCCGTATAATGAGCAGTTCTTC,CASSVAGGPYNEQFF
TRBV11-2,TRBJ2-2,-,-,11,TGTGCCAGCAGCTCGACCGGGGAGCTGTTTTTT,CASSSTGELFF
TRBV11-2,TRBJ2-7,-,TRBD2,15,TGTGCCAGCAGCAGAATAGCGGGGGGGCCCTACGAGCAGTACTTC,CASSRIAGGPYEQYF
TRBV19,TRBJ1-2,-,TRBD1,14,TGTGCCAGTAGTCTTGGACAGGGAGGCTATGGCTACACCTTC,CASSLGQGGYGYTF
TRBV6-5,TRBJ2-7,-,-,13,TGTGCCAGCAGTTACCGAGTCAACTACGAGCAGTACTTC,CASSYRVNYEQYF
TRBV7-2,TRBJ1-5,once,TRBD1,15,TGTGCCAGCAGCTTAAACAGGGGGGACGGTCAGCCCCAGCATTTT,CASSLNRGDGQPQHF
TRBV3-1/TRBV3-2,TRBJ2-1,-,TRBD2,21,TGTGCCAGCCGACAGGGGTCCCCCGCTAGCGGGAGAAGCCCTAACTACAATGAGCAGTTCTTC,CASRQGSPASGRSPNYNEQFF